The next 5 T cell receptor beta chains were all read from a single sample in a study of human T cells and chemical hapten exposure. Regarding time point: patch test 2, 6 weeks after DPC sensitization. Regarding treatment: therapeutic diphenylcyclopropenone sensitization with weekly scalp DPC. TCRdb analysed the RACE reads with MiXCR anew, one entry per CDR3 protein. This table has approximately 95,000 distinct CDR3 sequences, over 10% appearing once. Here the sequenced sample was whole blood, taken in connection with sensitization to the hapten diphenylcyclopropenone (DPC). Source of these receptors: a woman in her forties with alopecia areata. Some clones in this sample may be carry-over from other donors' samples.

This clonotype came up many times. This chain links TRBV7-2 with TRBJ1-2; TRBD1 might be the D (5 bases). The CDR3 loop spans 12 amino acids. Germline loops: CDR1 SGHTA, CDR2 FQGNSA. V was trimmed by 2 bases and J by 10 bases, leaving 11 bases between them. CDR3 amino acids: CASSLLSGAYTF. CDR3 DNA: TGTGCCAGCAGCTTATTGTCCGGGGCCTACACCTTC.

The chain combines TRBV27 with TRBJ2-3; D is ambiguous. In germline, CDR1 is MNHEY, CDR2 SMNVEV (reference sequence). The CDR3 runs to 13 residues. The V and J ends lost 4 bases and 2 bases respectively, with 7 bases between them. CDR3 DNA: TGTGCCAGCAGTTCATCCCTCACAGATACGCAGTATTTT. It translates to CASSSSLTDTQYF.

This clonotype appeared many times. This chain links TRBV20-1 with TRBJ2-7, with 7 bases lining up with TRBD1. Per the germline V gene, CDR1 is DFQATT and CDR2 is SNEGSKA (reference sequence). V shed 5 bases and J 9 bases; nucleotides not matched to a gene: 13. The CDR3 contains 13 residues. Here the CDR3 reads CSAGTPGQSAQYF. The CDR3 DNA is TGCAGTGCTGGAACACCGGGACAGTCAGCGCAGTACTTC.

This clonotype occurred many times. The gene calls are TRBV6-5 and TRBJ2-1; D might be TRBD2 (6 bases). The CDR3 is made up of 15 amino acids. The V end lost 2 bases, the J end lost 9 bases, and 17 bases lay between the germline ends. The germline gives CDR1 MNHEY, CDR2 SVGAGI. In nucleotides, the CDR3 is TGTGCCAGCAGTTACCGTTCAGTAGGAGGGAGTGAGCAGTTCTTC. Protein sequence: CASSYRSVGGSEQFF.

This clonotype was found many times. This chain joins TRBV10-2 and TRBJ1-1; D ambiguous. CDR1 and CDR2 (germline): WSHSY, SAAADI. The V end was cut by 3 bases, the J end by 1 base, with 12 bases between. CDR3 length: 15 residues. CDR3 nucleotide sequence: TGCGCCAGCAGTGAATTGACCATAGGGAACACTGAAGCTTTCTTT. This translates into CASSELTIGNTEAFF.